Detailed here is one T cell receptor beta chain. The second PCR ran roughly 6 to 11 cycles with a sample-barcoded 5' primer and J-beta primers. TCRdb re-called the 5' RACE reads with MiXCR, one entry per CDR3 protein. The sample has 800,000 to 1,300,000 distinct CDR3 sequences, 20% to 25% seen once. This specimen comes from a study of blood T cells in healthy people across ages. The CDR3 sequence is 16 residues long. Trimming took 5 bases from V and 3 from J; bases not matched to a gene: 10. Germline V gene lookup returns CDR1 LGHNT and CDR2 FRNRAP. The same data also went into a second study, on T cells of mothers and their children.

The sequencing input was blood. The chain carries TRBV12-5 and TRBJ2-3; 8 bases fit TRBD1. This receptor was obtained from a girl aged 2 to 10 in good health. CDR3 protein: CASGKTGTGRTDTQYF. CDR3 DNA: TGTGCTAGTGGTAAAACCGGGACAGGACGAACAGATACGCAGTATTTT.